One T cell receptor (beta chain) is described in this entry. This sample is drawn from a study of regulatory T cells in long-lasting Graves disease. About the study: For under 3 months, newly diagnosed Graves' patients had been taking antithyroid drugs.

Construction of the TCR beta libraries employed iRepertoire HTBI primers in conjunction with Arm-PCR of CDR3 regions. TCRdb redid the calling of the multiplex PCR reads with MiXCR, one entry per CDR3 protein. The data hold around 400,000 distinct CDR3 sequences, with less than 20% observed a single time. V was trimmed by 5 bases and J by 0 bases, leaving 17 bases between them. CDR3 length equals 17 residues. In germline, CDR1 is SGHTA, CDR2 FQGNSA. Time point in this sample: newly diagnosed GD, antithyroid drugs for less than 3 months. From PBMCs, RNA was extracted and then used to make the TCR library.

This TCR came from a female donor with Graves disease. The material sequenced was peripheral blood mononuclear cells (PBMCs), taken at new diagnosis, from a patient treated with antithyroid drugs. The chain has TRBV7-2 and TRBJ2-1; D ambiguous. CDR3 in amino acids: CASSPRKAAISYNEQFF. CDR3 in DNA: TGTGCCAGCAGCCCGCGTAAGGCAGCAATCTCCTACAATGAGCAGTTCTTC.